The entry that follows covers one T cell receptor (beta chain) sequence. The library targeted TCRbeta and was prepared with unique molecular identifiers. A single record per CDR3 protein comes from TCRdb applying MiXCR to the PCR reads. The table shows almost 400,000 distinct CDR3 sequences, with roughly 22% occurring only once. This sample was included in a study of T-cell reconstitution after alpha-beta-depleted transplantation in children. CDR1 DFQATT and CDR2 SNEGSKA come from the germline V gene (reference sequence). The CDR3 length is 13 residues. The V and J ends lost 2 bases and 3 bases respectively, with 10 bases between them.

The sequence was collected from a human donor who donated a stem cell graft to a child with acute myeloid leukemia. The sequencing here drew on PBMCs from the stem cell graft donor, taken from the stem cell graft. This chain uses TRBV20-1 with TRBJ1-1, with unresolved D. CDR3 nucleotide sequence: TGCAGTGCTAGAATGGGCTGGGACACTGAAGCTTTCTTT. Its protein is CSARMGWDTEAFF.